This record covers a single TCR beta chain. The antigen is not known. The data derive from a study of a mutant IDH1 vaccine in newly diagnosed glioma. For the study at large: Vaccination followed radiotherapy alone by 4-6 weeks, or accompanied temozolomide cycles. Standard pretreatment was either radiotherapy, temozolomide, or, for most, radiochemotherapy with temozolomide. Findings and caveats of the study: Evidence of vaccine-induced immune responses was documented in over 85% of patients.

Some clones are missing from TCRdb's copy, which holds only in-frame ones; the method was immunoSEQ multiplex PCR. Among tens of thousands of clones listed, 65% to 85% were seen once. Time point here: week 11, during vaccination. The study gave 300 ug of mutant IDH1 20-mer peptide per vaccine dose, with topical imiquimod. There are 16 residues in the CDR3. Germline V gene data show CDR1 as SGHTA and CDR2 as FQGNSA. The ends were cut back, 1 base at V and 3 bases at J, with 13 bases in the middle. Sequencing was performed on PBMCs, taken from a glioma patient whose treatment included an IDH1 peptide vaccine. The chain combines TRBV7-2 with TRBJ1-5; D perhaps matches TRBD1 (6 bases). The sequence was collected from a man aged 35 to 55 with glioma. The CDR3 DNA sequence: TGTGCCAGCAGCTTAGTGGGGGGGCTCGACAATCAGCCCCAGCATTTT. Translated, it gives CASSLVGGLDNQPQHF.